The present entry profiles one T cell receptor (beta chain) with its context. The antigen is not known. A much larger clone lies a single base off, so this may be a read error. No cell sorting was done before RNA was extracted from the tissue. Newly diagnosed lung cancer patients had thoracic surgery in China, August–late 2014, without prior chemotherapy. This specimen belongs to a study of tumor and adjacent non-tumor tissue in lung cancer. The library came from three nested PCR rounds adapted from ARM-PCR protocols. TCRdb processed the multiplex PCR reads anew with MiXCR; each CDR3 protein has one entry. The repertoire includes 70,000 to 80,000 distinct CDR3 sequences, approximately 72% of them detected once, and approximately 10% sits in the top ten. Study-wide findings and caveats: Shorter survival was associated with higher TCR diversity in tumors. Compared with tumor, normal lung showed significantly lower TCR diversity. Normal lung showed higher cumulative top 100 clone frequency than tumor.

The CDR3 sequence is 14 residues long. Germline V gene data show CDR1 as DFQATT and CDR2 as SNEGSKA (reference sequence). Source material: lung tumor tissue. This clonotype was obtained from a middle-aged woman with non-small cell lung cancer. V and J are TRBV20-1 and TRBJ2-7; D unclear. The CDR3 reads CNASGSRDNYEQYF. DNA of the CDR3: TGCAATGCTAGTGGCTCACGCGATAACTACGAGCAGTACTTC.